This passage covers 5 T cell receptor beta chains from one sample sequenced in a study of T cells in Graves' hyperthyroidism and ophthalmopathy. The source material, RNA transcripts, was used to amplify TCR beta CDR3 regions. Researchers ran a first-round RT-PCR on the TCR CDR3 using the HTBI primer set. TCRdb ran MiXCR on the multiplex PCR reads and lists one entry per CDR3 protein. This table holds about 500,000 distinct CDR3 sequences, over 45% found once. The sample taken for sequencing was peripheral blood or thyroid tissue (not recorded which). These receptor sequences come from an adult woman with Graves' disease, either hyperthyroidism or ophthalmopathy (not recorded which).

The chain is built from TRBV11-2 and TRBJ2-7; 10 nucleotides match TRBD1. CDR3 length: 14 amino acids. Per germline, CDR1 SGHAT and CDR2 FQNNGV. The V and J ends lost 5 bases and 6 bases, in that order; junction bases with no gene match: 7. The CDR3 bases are TGTGCCAGCAGCCGAGGGACAGGGGAAGGCGAGCAGTACTTC. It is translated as CASSRGTGEGEQYF.

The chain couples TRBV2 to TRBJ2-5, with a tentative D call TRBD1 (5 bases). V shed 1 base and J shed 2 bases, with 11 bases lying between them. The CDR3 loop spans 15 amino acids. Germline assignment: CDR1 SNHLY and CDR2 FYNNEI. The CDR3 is CASSEVWGSQETQYF. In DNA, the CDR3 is TGTGCCAGCAGTGAAGTTTGGGGCTCGCAAGAGACCCAGTACTTC.

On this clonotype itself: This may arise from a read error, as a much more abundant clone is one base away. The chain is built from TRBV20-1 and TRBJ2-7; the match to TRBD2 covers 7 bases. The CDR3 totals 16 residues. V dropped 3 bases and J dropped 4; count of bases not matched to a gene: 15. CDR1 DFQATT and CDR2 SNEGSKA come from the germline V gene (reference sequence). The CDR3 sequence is CSASGGGAGNPYEQYF. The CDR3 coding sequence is TGCAGTGCTAGCGGGGGAGGGGCGGGGAACCCATACGAGCAGTACTTC.

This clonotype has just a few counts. The CDR3 reads CASSFPNGLTYGYTF. CDR3 nucleotide sequence: TGTGCCAGCAGCTTTCCGAACGGTCTAACCTATGGCTACACCTTC. The rearrangement joins TRBV7-2 to TRBJ1-2; D gene uncertain. V was cut by 3 bases and J by 4 bases, with 15 bases left in between. CDR1 is SGHTA, CDR2 FQGNSA, per germline. This CDR3 comprises 15 residues. The complete variable domain, with remaining parts taken from reference TRBV7-2 and TRBJ1-2, reads GAGVSQSPSNKVTEKGKDVELRCDPISGHTALYWYRQSLGQGLEFLIYFQGNSAPDKSGLPSDRFSAERTGGSVSTLTIQRTQQEDSAVYLCASSFPNGLTYGYTFGSGTRLTVV.

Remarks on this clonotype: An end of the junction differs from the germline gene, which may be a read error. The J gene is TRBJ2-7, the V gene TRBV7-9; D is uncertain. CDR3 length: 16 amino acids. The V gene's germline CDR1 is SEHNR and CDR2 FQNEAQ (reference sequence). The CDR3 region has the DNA TGTGCCAGCAGTTTAGGTCGGGTAATAGGATCCTACGAGCAGTACTTC. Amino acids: CASSLGRVIGSYEQYF.